A selection of T cell receptor beta chains follows, all from one sample in a study of response to subunit inactivated influenza vaccine. In TCRdb, the RT-PCR reads were re-called with MiXCR into one record per CDR3 protein. The table has around 570,000 distinct CDR3 sequences, approximately 11% seen once; the top ten hold approximately 10%. The same data also contributed to another study, on T cells expressing NK-cell markers.

The specimen comprised PBMCs from blood, sampled on the day of vaccination. Receptors originate from a man aged 50 to 59 who received an inactivated influenza vaccine. CDR3s include the opening cysteine and the closing phenylalanine or tryptophan. The D gene is left open where the match is weak. Only part of the rows carry a size: once, few, many, or a class if the clone is expanded.

J | V | D | size | DNA | CDR3
TRBJ2-5 | TRBV29-1 | . | few | TGCAGCGTTGATTTACACAGCCAAGAGACCCAGTACTTC | CSVDLHSQETQYF
TRBJ1-2 | TRBV12-3/TRBV12-4 | . | many | TGTGCCAGCAGCCAGTCTCCCGGGTACTATGGCTACACCTTC | CASSQSPGYYGYTF
TRBJ2-1 | TRBV3-1 | . | . | TGTGCCAGCAGCCGACGGACGGGGAGCGTTCGCAATGAGCAGTTCTTC | CASSRRTGSVRNEQFF
TRBJ2-5 | TRBV4-3 | . | . | TGCGCCAGCAGCCAAGATCATGACCGGGGAGTTCCCCAGTACTTC | CASSQDHDRGVPQYF
TRBJ2-5 | TRBV18 | . | many | TGTGCCAGCTCACCACGATTTGACAGTCAAGAGACCCAGTACTTC | CASSPRFDSQETQYF
TRBJ2-5 | TRBV10-1 | . | . | TGCGCCAGCAGTGAGGTCGCAGCCCGGGAGACCCAGTACTTC | CASSEVAARETQYF
TRBJ2-3 | TRBV20-1 | . | few | TGCAGTGCTAGATTCAGTCCAGATACGCAGTATTTT | CSARFSPDTQYF
TRBJ2-4 | TRBV28 | TRBD2 | few | TGTGCCAGCTCCGAAAGCGGGGTGAATGACATTCAGTACTTC | CASSESGVNDIQYF
TRBJ1-1 | TRBV4-2 | TRBD1 | few | TGTGCCAGCAGCCAAGAAACAGGGGGCGCAGGTGAAGCTTTCTTT | CASSQETGGAGEAFF
TRBJ2-1 | TRBV9 | . | many | TGTGCCAGCAGCGCCCATAACAATGAGCAGTTCTTC | CASSAHNNEQFF
TRBJ2-1 | TRBV7-3 | TRBD2 | . | TGTGCCAGCACGAAGGGGACTAGCCGCACCAATGAGCAGTTCTTC | CASTKGTSRTNEQFF
TRBJ2-7 | TRBV14 | TRBD2 | . | TGTGCCAGCAGCCTTGAAATAGCGGGAGGGCCCCGCGAGCAGTACTTC | CASSLEIAGGPREQYF
TRBJ2-5 | TRBV7-2 | . | many | TGTGCCAGCAGTTCCTCTGGGGGCTTGGAGACCCAGTACTTC | CASSSSGGLETQYF
TRBJ2-5 | TRBV27 | . | many | TGTGCCAGCAGCTCCGGGTTGGAGACCCAGTACTTC | CASSSGLETQYF
TRBJ2-1 | TRBV11-2 | TRBD2 | few | TGTGCCAGCAAGATAGCGGGAGCCCGGGAGCAGTTCTTC | CASKIAGAREQFF
TRBJ2-1 | TRBV24-1 | . | . | TGTGCCACCAGTGACCCAGGCCCCAGGGGCAATGAGCAGTTCTTC | CATSDPGPRGNEQFF
TRBJ2-1 | TRBV28 | . | . | TGTGCCAGCAGTTTAGCCCCTGGTGTGGGGGGTACCGATGAGCAGTTCTTC | CASSLAPGVGGTDEQFF
TRBJ1-3 | TRBV7-8 | . | . | TGTGCCAGCAGCCAGACACTTAGCTCTGGAAACACCATATATTTT | CASSQTLSSGNTIYF
TRBJ2-7 | TRBV20-1 | TRBD2 | few | TGCAGTGCTAGAGCCTTCGGACTAGCGGGAGACGAGCAGTACTTC | CSARAFGLAGDEQYF
TRBJ1-1 | TRBV5-1 | TRBD1 | few | TGCGCCAGCAGCTTGGAGTACAGGGGGGGAGAAGCTTTCTTT | CASSLEYRGGEAFF
TRBJ2-3 | TRBV2 | TRBD1 | many | TGTGCCAGCAGTCTTCAGGGGGCGCGCACAGATACGCAGTATTTT | CASSLQGARTDTQYF
TRBJ2-1 | TRBV7-9 | TRBD2 | many | TGTGCCAGCAGCCGGACTAGCGGGGGTTACAATGAGCAGTTCTTC | CASSRTSGGYNEQFF
TRBJ2-3 | TRBV10-3 | . | . | TGTGCCATCAGTGATAGCGGTAGCACAGATACGCAGTATTTT | CAISDSGSTDTQYF
TRBJ2-3 | TRBV5-1 | . | few | TGCGCCAGCAGCTTGGCTTCTGGTGCAGATACGCAGTATTTT | CASSLASGADTQYF
TRBJ2-1 | TRBV12-3/TRBV12-4 | TRBD1 | . | TGTGCCAGCAGTCAGGGGGCTCAGTACAATGAGCAGTTCTTC | CASSQGAQYNEQFF
TRBJ2-7 | TRBV28 | . | few | TGTGCCAGCAACCCTCCGGACCGTTACGAGCAGTACTTC | CASNPPDRYEQYF
TRBJ2-3 | TRBV14 | . | . | TGTGCCAGCAGCCCCGGCAGGGGAACCCCAGATACGCAGTATTTT | CASSPGRGTPDTQYF
TRBJ1-3 | TRBV12-3/TRBV12-4 | TRBD1 | many | TGTGCCAGCAGCGGCAGGACAGGGGTTCGAAACACCATATATTTT | CASSGRTGVRNTIYF